Listed below are T cell receptor beta chains from one sample, sequenced in a study of identical twins. MiXCR was run by TCRdb on the 5' RACE reads, yielding one entry per CDR3 protein. Altogether under 800,000 distinct CDR3 sequences are present, roughly 20% being singletons, with the ten largest covering 4.3%. The same data also went into a second study, on T cells expressing NK-cell markers.

The specimen sequenced was PBMCs. These receptors all come from a woman between 18 and 30 years old in good health. Both conserved end residues are trimmed from each CDR3. The order of the fields is V gene, clone size, J gene, CDR3 protein. Some rows mark clone size as missing; the rest say once, few, many or name a class of expanded clone.

TRBV7-9	NA	TRBJ2-7	ASSSTSVHEQH
TRBV9	NA	TRBJ2-7	ASSAGTGDYEQY
TRBV7-9	NA	TRBJ2-7	ASTREPTYEQY
TRBV6-1	NA	TRBJ2-1	ASSPASAGGPYNEQF
TRBV7-2	NA	TRBJ2-1	ASSFISHNEQF
TRBV19	few	TRBJ1-5	ASNRQPQH
TRBV20-1	NA	TRBJ1-5	SASGQPRNQPQH
TRBV20-1	few	TRBJ2-7	SAGRGQIYEQY
TRBV4-2	NA	TRBJ2-1	ASSRSGTSGKSYNEQF
TRBV12-3/TRBV12-4	few	TRBJ2-1	ASLTGGGNNEQF
TRBV4-3	NA	TRBJ2-1	ASSHTGSYNEQF
TRBV27	few	TRBJ2-1	ASSLGQSNEQF
TRBV5-1	few	TRBJ2-1	ASSLIPSNEQF